These 5 T cell receptor beta chains were all obtained from the same sample, sequenced in a study of Ad26.COV2.S vaccination and SARS-CoV-2 variants (dated by TCRdb to the early 2020s). The sample's treatment or condition label is to be understood as: some 20 received Ad26.COV2.S at low or high dose, single or two shots; 5 received placebo; per-sample allocation not given. Repertoires of vaccine and placebo recipients were sequenced from samples taken on day 63 after the first injection. Library generation was performed with the immunoSEQ multiplex PCR assay. The table comes from immuneACCESS by way of TCRdb, which keeps in-frame sequences with V and J called. Part of the clones is missing from these tables; in studies checked, under half for an unresolved V gene and the rest for unknown reasons. For this sample the table gives about 350,000 clones, of which around 88% were detected only once. The ten largest make up about 10% of the sample.

The starting material was peripheral blood, obtained in a trial of Ad26.COV2.S vaccine versus placebo. Source of these receptors: a person aged 18 to 65 who received the Ad26.COV2.S COVID-19 vaccine or a placebo.

This chain links TRBV27 with TRBJ2-1; D perhaps matches TRBD2 (6 bases). Germline CDR1 reads MNHEY; CDR2 reads SMNVEV (reference sequence). Deletions cut 2 bases from V and 4 bases from J, with 6 bases between. The CDR3 is 13 residues long. The CDR3 coding sequence is TGTGCCAGCAGTTTAGCGGGATACAATGAGCAGTTCTTC. Translated: CASSLAGYNEQFF.

The CDR3 coding sequence is TGTGCCAGCAGCTTATCCGGGGCGGCGGGGGGGCGCACAGATACGCAGTATTTT. The encoded protein is CASSLSGAAGGRTDTQYF. The rearrangement joins TRBV7-2 to TRBJ2-3, with 9 bases fitting TRBD2. Germline lookup yields CDR1 SGHTA and CDR2 FQGNSA. The trim removed 2 bases at V and 1 base at J, leaving 10 bases unmatched. The CDR3 consists of 18 residues. Full variable domain (missing parts from reference TRBV7-2 and TRBJ2-3): GAGVSQSPSNKVTEKGKDVELRCDPISGHTALYWYRQSLGQGLEFLIYFQGNSAPDKSGLPSDRFSAERTGGSVSTLTIQRTQQEDSAVYLCASSLSGAAGGRTDTQYFGPGTRLTVL.

Here the CDR3 reads CASSIVGEEGYTF. The DNA of the CDR3 is TGTGCCAGTAGTATAGTCGGGGAAGAAGGCTACACCTTC. V gene TRBV19 combines with J gene TRBJ1-2, with no clear D. CDR3 size: 13 residues. Trimming left V 1 base short and J 8 bases short, with 11 bases between. CDR1 is LNHDA, CDR2 SQIVND, per germline (reference sequence).

The chain employs TRBV12-3 or TRBV12-4 and TRBJ1-2; TRBD1 is a possible D gene (5 bases). Trimming removed 1 base at V and 7 bases at J, with 7 bases between. The CDR3 runs to 12 residues. CDR3 sequence (DNA): TGTGCCAGCAGTTTAGTCGGGGGTGGCTACACCTTC. Residues: CASSLVGGGYTF.

This sequence joins TRBV6-4 and TRBJ2-7; TRBD2 might be the D (6 bases). V lost 8 bases, J lost 2 bases, and 19 bases lay in between. Germline V gives CDR1 MRHNA, CDR2 SNTAGT. CDR3 size: 15 residues. CDR3 sequence: CASRPLGRDTYEQYF. Here the CDR3 DNA reads TGTGCCAGCCGACCCTTGGGGCGGGATACCTACGAGCAGTACTTC.